A single sample gave rise to the 24 T cell receptor beta chains below, sequenced in a study of blood T cell repertoires in COVID-19. This table comes from immunoSEQ multiplex PCR, and its TCRdb copy is limited to in-frame clones, with some not included. This sample has 170,000 or so clones, with 88% found just once. Sequencing used PBMCs or T cells enriched from blood (not recorded which). Receptors originate from a woman aged 18 to 35 who had recovered from COVID-19.

This clone has only a few counts. The rearrangement links TRBV6-5 to TRBJ1-2; 7 bases align to TRBD1. The CDR3 extends over 13 amino acids. In germline, CDR1 is MNHEY, CDR2 SVGAGI. After removal of 2 bases from V and 3 bases from J, the junction contained 0 bases not matched to a gene. The CDR3 DNA sequence: TGTGCCAGCAGTTACAGGGGGCACTATGGCTACACCTTC. Protein: CASSYRGHYGYTF.

J is TRBJ2-3 and V is TRBV7-9; D call uncertain. The CDR3 totals 15 residues. CDR1 is SEHNR, CDR2 FQNEAQ, per germline (reference sequence). Trimming took off 8 bases at V and 4 bases at J, with 19 bases between the two ends. CDR3 DNA: TGTGCCAGCCTCTGGGCAGACCGGTGGCCAGATACGCAGTATTTT. Its protein product is CASLWADRWPDTQYF.

The genes are TRBV11-2 and TRBJ1-2; 8 nucleotides align to TRBD1. The CDR3 is 17 amino acids. Losses at the gene ends were 4 bases for V and 4 bases for J; bases not matched to a gene: 14. CDR1 is SGHAT and CDR2 is FQNNGV in the germline V gene. Here the CDR3 DNA reads TGTGCCAGCAGCTCACGGACAGGGTGGGAAGCGGGCTATGGCTACACCTTC. Translated: CASSSRTGWEAGYGYTF.

The chain is built from TRBV30 and TRBJ1-6; D gene unclear. The CDR3 is 14 residues long. Trimming cost V 0 bases and J 10 bases, with 13 bases left between them. CDR1 is GTSNPN, CDR2 SVGIG, per germline (reference sequence). CDR3 residues: CAWSVTVKESPLHF. The DNA of the CDR3 is TGTGCCTGGAGTGTTACGGTTAAGGAGTCACCCCTCCACTTT.

The rearrangement links TRBV7-2 to TRBJ1-1; 7 bases fit TRBD1. CDR1 SGHTA and CDR2 FQGNSA come from the germline V gene. Trimming took 3 bases from V and 4 from J; bases not matched to a gene: 5. The CDR3 loop spans 14 amino acids. In nucleotides, the CDR3 is TGTGCCAGCAGCTTGTCTGGGACAGCCACTGAAGCTTTCTTT. Encoded protein: CASSLSGTATEAFF.

V gene TRBV7-6 combines with J gene TRBJ2-2, with 7 bases that match TRBD1. Looked up from germline, CDR1 is SGHVS and CDR2 is FNYEAQ. The CDR3 covers 18 residues. J gave up 3 bases and V 1 base, and 11 bases lay outside the gene matches. This CDR3 reads CASSLGGQVMRDTGELFF. The CDR3 DNA reads TGTGCCAGCAGCTTAGGAGGACAGGTCATGAGGGACACCGGGGAGCTGTTTTTT.

The chain recombines TRBV2 with TRBJ1-1; no clear D gene. V was clipped by 8 bases and J by 7 bases, with 11 bases between them. The germline CDR1 and CDR2 sequences are SNHLY and FYNNEI. This CDR3 is 11 amino acids long. The CDR3: CASVVIFEAFF. CDR3 nucleotides: TGTGCCAGCGTTGTAATCTTTGAAGCTTTCTTT.

The rearrangement joins TRBV7-8 to TRBJ1-1; D uncertain. CDR1 and CDR2 from the germline V gene are SGHVS and FQNEAQ. V shed 0 bases and J shed 3 bases, with 14 bases lying between them. This CDR3 spans 16 amino acids. CDR3 nucleotides: TGTGCCAGCAGCTTAGCAAGATACTTGTTTTACACTGAAGCTTTCTTT. It translates to CASSLARYLFYTEAFF.

This clone was counted only a few times. This CDR3 reads CASSSVTGEYSPLHF. The CDR3 DNA sequence: TGTGCCAGCAGTTCCGTTACAGGGGAATATTCACCCCTCCACTTT. The chain links TRBV28 to TRBJ1-6; 7 bases match TRBD1. The ends lost 4 bases at V and 8 bases at J; junction bases unmatched: 8. There are 15 residues in the CDR3. Germline V CDR1 and CDR2: MDHEN, SYDVKM.

V and J are TRBV30 and TRBJ2-7, with 10 positions matching TRBD2. Germline CDR1 reads GTSNPN; CDR2 reads SVGIG (reference sequence). V was clipped by 2 bases and J by 3 bases; unmatched bases: 4. The CDR3 sequence is 14 residues long. The CDR3 sequence: CAWSPLAGVYEQYF. The CDR3, as DNA: TGTGCCTGGAGTCCTCTAGCGGGAGTCTACGAGCAGTACTTC.

This chain joins TRBV12-3 or TRBV12-4 and TRBJ2-1; D is unresolved. This CDR3 spans 12 amino acids. V gave up 4 bases and J gave up 6 bases, with 7 bases separating them. The CDR3 sequence is CASSSISNEQFF. As DNA, the CDR3 is TGTGCCAGCAGTTCAATCAGCAATGAGCAGTTCTTC.

Of note for this clone: Other DNA sequences of this sample code for an identical CDR3. This chain links TRBV29-1 with TRBJ2-5; D is uncertain. Germline CDR1 reads SQVTM; CDR2 reads ANQGSEA. This CDR3 contains 12 residues. V gave up 3 bases and J gave up 4 bases, with 9 bases separating them. In nucleotides, the CDR3 is TGCAGCGTTGAGCGTCAGCGAGAGACCCAGTACTTC. It translates to CSVERQRETQYF.

The V and J genes are TRBV27 and TRBJ2-7; TRBD1 matches 8 bases. Germline V gene sequence: CDR1 MNHEY, CDR2 SMNVEV (reference sequence). V gave up 8 bases and J gave up 2 bases; unmatched junction bases: 5. The CDR3 covers 13 residues. CDR3 DNA: TGTGCCAGCGGGACAGGCCCGACCTACGAGCAGTACTTC. It yields the protein CASGTGPTYEQYF.

V and J are TRBV27 and TRBJ2-5; D unresolved. The germline V and J ends were trimmed by 3 bases and 0 bases, with 5 bases remaining between them. The CDR3 extends over 13 amino acids. Germline-derived CDR1 and CDR2 are MNHEY and SMNVEV (reference sequence). The CDR3: CASSFQYQETQYF. The CDR3 DNA reads TGTGCCAGCAGTTTCCAGTACCAAGAGACCCAGTACTTC.

V gene TRBV15 combines with J gene TRBJ2-7; maybe TRBD1 (6 bases). The V end was cut by 1 base, the J end by 2 bases, with 12 bases between. Germline CDR1 is LNHNV and CDR2 is YYDKDF (reference sequence). CDR3 length: 15 residues. The CDR3: CATSRGQGPAYEQYF. The CDR3 nucleotides read TGTGCCACCAGCAGAGGGCAGGGGCCCGCCTACGAGCAGTACTTC.

This clone was seen just once. J is TRBJ2-7 and V is TRBV2; 9 bases map to TRBD2. From germline, CDR1 is SNHLY and CDR2 FYNNEI. CDR3 length: 15 residues. The V and J ends lost 4 bases and 0 bases, in that order; junction bases with no gene match: 4. The CDR3 is CASSVPAGGSYEQYF. As DNA, the CDR3 is TGTGCCAGCAGTGTCCCAGCGGGGGGCTCCTACGAGCAGTACTTC.

The chain carries TRBV28 and TRBJ1-1; D gene uncertain. Germline CDR1 and CDR2: MDHEN and SYDVKM. The CDR3 is 15 amino acids. V gave up 5 bases and J gave up 6 bases, with 19 bases separating them. The CDR3: CASSPSVRSGAEAFF. For the CDR3, the DNA is TGTGCCAGCAGTCCCTCGGTCAGGAGCGGGGCTGAAGCTTTCTTT.

The genes are TRBV19 and TRBJ1-2; 7 bases are a match to TRBD1. Germline CDR1 LNHDA, CDR2 SQIVND (reference sequence). CDR3 size: 18 residues. Trimming removed 0 bases from V and 4 bases from J; junction bases left unmatched: 14. The CDR3 is CASSIDISPGGTLYGYTF. DNA of the CDR3: TGTGCCAGTAGTATAGATATCTCACCAGGGGGTACACTCTATGGCTACACCTTC.

This clone is a singleton in its sample. The DNA for the CDR3 is TGTGCCAGCAGCCAAGAGGTCTCAGGGGGTCAGCCCCAGCATTTT. Translated, it gives CASSQEVSGGQPQHF. The genes are TRBV4-2 and TRBJ1-5; the match to TRBD1 covers 7 bases. Germline-derived CDR1 and CDR2 are LGHNA and YNFKEQ. CDR3 length: 15 amino acids. The trim removed 0 bases at V and 6 bases at J, leaving 5 bases unmatched.

The genes are TRBV4-1 and TRBJ2-1; 8 bases match TRBD2. V gave up 3 bases and J gave up 5 bases; unmatched junction bases: 18. CDR3 size: 19 residues. CDR1 MGHRA and CDR2 YSYEKL come from the germline V gene. The CDR3 protein is CASSHPKVRERERNNEQFF. CDR3 nucleotides: TGCGCCAGCAGCCACCCCAAGGTCAGGGAGCGGGAGAGGAACAATGAGCAGTTCTTC.

The genes are TRBV7-3 and TRBJ2-1, with 7 bases fitting TRBD1. The V and J ends lost 3 bases and 5 bases, in that order; junction bases with no gene match: 7. CDR1 is SGHTA, CDR2 FQGTGA, per germline. The CDR3 extends over 15 amino acids. The CDR3 loop reads CASSFGQVNHNEQFF. In DNA, the CDR3 is TGTGCCAGCAGCTTCGGACAGGTAAATCACAATGAGCAGTTCTTC.

This sequence joins TRBV19 and TRBJ2-1; D may be TRBD2 (6 bases). This CDR3 is built from 11 residues. CDR1 and CDR2 from the germline V gene are LNHDA and SQIVND (reference sequence). CDR3 loop: CASAGRGEQFF. As DNA, the CDR3 is TGTGCTTCCGCCGGGAGAGGGGAGCAGTTCTTC.

Here the CDR3 reads CASSDRGGHNSPLHF. CDR3 bases: TGTGCCAGCAGCGACCGGGGAGGGCATAATTCACCCCTCCACTTT. V usage is TRBV28 and J usage is TRBJ1-6; unclear D gene. Germline V gene lookup returns CDR1 MDHEN and CDR2 SYDVKM. Deletions cut 6 bases from V and 5 bases from J, with 14 bases between. The CDR3 covers 15 residues.

The chain uses TRBV4-2 and TRBJ2-1; 14 bases are a match to TRBD2. This CDR3 is built from 18 residues. Trimming removed 0 bases from V and 7 bases from J; junction bases left unmatched: 8. Looked up from germline, CDR1 is LGHNA and CDR2 is YNFKEQ. The CDR3: CASSQDPGLAGAKNEQFF. CDR3 in DNA: TGTGCCAGCAGCCAAGATCCGGGACTAGCGGGGGCCAAGAATGAGCAGTTCTTC.